This passage covers 28 T cell receptor beta chains from one sample sequenced in a study of T cell responses to AZD1222 COVID-19 vaccine. Method: immunoSEQ multiplex PCR; TCRdb's copy keeps in-frame clones and lacks some. The sample has tens of thousands of clones; about four fifths are singletons. This material consisted of peripheral blood, taken on day 0 of AZD1222 vaccination. These receptors originate from an adult in good health.

The chain links TRBV4-1 to TRBJ1-6; TRBD1 aligns across 7 bases. This CDR3 has 15 amino acids. The ends lost 3 bases at V and 1 base at J; junction bases unmatched: 0. Germline V gene lookup returns CDR1 MGHRA and CDR2 YSYEKL. The CDR3 sequence is CASSQTGSYNSPLHF. CDR3 nucleotides: TGCGCCAGCAGCCAGACAGGGTCCTATAATTCACCCCTCCACTTT.

This chain uses TRBV18 with TRBJ2-2, with D unresolved. The CDR3 loop spans 16 amino acids. Trimming stripped 0 bases from V and 0 bases from J, with 8 bases between. The germline V gene encodes CDR1 KGHSH and CDR2 LQKENI. CDR3 bases: TGTGCCAGCTCACCACCGAGTCTTGCGAACACCGGGGAGCTGTTTTTT. Amino acid sequence: CASSPPSLANTGELFF.

CDR3 amino acids: CASSHLDGGYTF. CDR3 sequence (DNA): TGTGCCAGCAGCCATTTGGACGGTGGCTACACCTTC. The rearrangement links TRBV3-1 (or the pseudogene TRBV3-2) to TRBJ1-2; D is ambiguous. The CDR3 covers 12 residues. The V gene lost 3 bases and the J gene lost 7 bases, with 9 bases spanning the gap. The germline V gene has CDR1 LGHDT and CDR2 YNNKEL (reference sequence).

The chain uses TRBV14 and TRBJ1-5; 7 bases are a match to TRBD1. The trim removed 1 base at V and 0 bases at J, leaving 18 bases unmatched. The CDR3 length is 21 residues. The germline V gene has CDR1 SGHDN and CDR2 FVKESK. The CDR3 reads CASSQAPTGKVPSLSNQPQHF. CDR3 sequence (DNA): TGTGCCAGCAGCCAAGCACCGACAGGGAAAGTTCCCTCTCTTAGCAATCAGCCCCAGCATTTT.

In DNA form, the CDR3 reads TGTGCCAGCAGTCGATCGGGACAATTGACCTACGAGCAGTACTTC. This translates into CASSRSGQLTYEQYF. The chain couples TRBV27 to TRBJ2-7; possible D gene TRBD1, 6 bases. The CDR3 is 15 residues long. V shed 5 bases and J shed 2 bases, with 16 bases lying between them. CDR1 and CDR2 from the germline V gene are MNHEY and SMNVEV (reference sequence).

V gene TRBV3-1 (or the pseudogene TRBV3-2) combines with J gene TRBJ1-2; a weak D match, TRBD1 (5 bases). Trimming shortened V by 1 base and J by 7 bases, and 13 bases separated the two germline ends. Per germline, CDR1 LGHDT and CDR2 YNNKEL (reference sequence). This CDR3 is 14 amino acids long. The CDR3 region is CASSQGGRAGGYTF. CDR3 bases: TGTGCCAGCAGCCAAGGGGGCAGGGCAGGTGGCTACACCTTC.

This clone was seen more than once but under ten times. The gene calls are TRBV6-2 or TRBV6-3 and TRBJ1-1; TRBD1 matches at 7 bases. Germline values: CDR1 MNHEY, CDR2 SVGEGT. This CDR3 contains 11 residues. V dropped 6 bases and J dropped 10; count of bases not matched to a gene: 5. CDR3 coding DNA: TGTGCCAGCAGCCACACAGGGGCAGCTTTCTTT. Protein sequence: CASSHTGAAFF.

The chain combines TRBV27 with TRBJ2-7; D is tentatively TRBD1 or TRBD2 (5 bases each). Germline values: CDR1 MNHEY, CDR2 SMNVEV (reference sequence). The V end lost 5 bases, the J end lost 0 bases, and 14 bases lay between the germline ends. CDR3 length: 15 residues. CDR3 region: CASSPSGRGSYEQYF. The CDR3 bases are TGTGCCAGCAGTCCTTCGGGACGTGGCTCCTACGAGCAGTACTTC.

This clone was observed a single time. One end of the junction is discordant with germline, which a read error may explain. V gene TRBV24-1 combines with J gene TRBJ1-2, with 8 bases matching TRBD1. Germline loops: CDR1 KGHDR, CDR2 SFDVKD. This CDR3 contains 15 residues. CDR3 protein: CSLDPSGQANYGYTF. CDR3 coding DNA: TGCTCCCTCGACCCCTCGGGACAGGCTAACTATGGCTACACCTTC.

The chain combines TRBV15 with TRBJ1-4; D is undetermined. The CDR3 is made up of 13 amino acids. Between the trimmed V and J ends, which lost 4 bases and 4 bases, there was a span of 7 bases. Germline values: CDR1 LNHNV, CDR2 YYDKDF (reference sequence). CDR3 region: CATSTDLNEKLFF. CDR3 nucleotides: TGTGCCACCAGCACAGACCTTAATGAAAAACTGTTTTTT.

The chain combines TRBV7-2 with TRBJ2-7; 11 nucleotides line up with TRBD1. With V trimmed by 5 bases and J by 3 bases, 3 bases remained unmatched. The CDR3 is made up of 14 amino acids. Germline CDR1 SGHTA, CDR2 FQGNSA. CDR3 bases: TGTGCCAGCAGCGCCGGGACAGGGGGCTACGAGCAGTACTTC. This gives the protein CASSAGTGGYEQYF.

The chain employs TRBV20-1 and TRBJ2-5, with D possibly being TRBD1 (5 bases). The CDR3 runs 10 residues. V lost 6 bases to trimming and J lost 5 bases, with 7 bases between them. Germline values: CDR1 DFQATT, CDR2 SNEGSKA (reference sequence). The CDR3 bases are TGCAGTGCAGCAGGGGAGACCCAGTACTTC. Its translation: CSAAGETQYF.

The chain combines TRBV6-5 with TRBJ1-6; D unclear. This CDR3 spans 15 amino acids. The V and J ends lost 0 bases and 8 bases respectively, with 11 bases between them. The germline gives CDR1 MNHEY, CDR2 SVGAGI. The CDR3: CASSYSRVGYSPLHF. The DNA of the CDR3 is TGTGCCAGCAGTTACTCGAGAGTCGGGTATTCACCCCTCCACTTT.

This chain connects TRBV6-2 or TRBV6-3 to TRBJ2-3; possible D gene TRBD1, 6 bases. CDR1 MNHEY and CDR2 SVGEGT come from the germline V gene. The V end lost 5 bases, the J end lost 4 bases, and 16 bases lay between the germline ends. The CDR3 is 15 amino acids. CDR3 region: CASSRRAGVADTQYF. DNA of the CDR3: TGTGCCAGCAGTCGGCGGGCAGGGGTTGCAGATACGCAGTATTTT.

The chain joins TRBV29-1 to TRBJ1-2; 7 nucleotides agree with TRBD1. Germline CDR1 SQVTM, CDR2 ANQGSEA. J was trimmed by 8 bases and V by 4 bases; bases with no gene match: 10. The CDR3 sequence is 13 residues long. CDR3 loop: CSVVRTGLPGYTF. The CDR3, as DNA: TGCAGCGTTGTTAGGACAGGCCTTCCAGGCTACACCTTC.

The chain links TRBV10-1 to TRBJ2-5; 14 bases agree with TRBD2. CDR3 size: 16 residues. The V and J ends lost 2 bases and 1 base, in that order; junction bases with no gene match: 0. Germline V lookup: CDR1 WNHNN, CDR2 SYGVQD (reference sequence). The CDR3 sequence: CASSEGTSGGQETQYF. In DNA form, the CDR3 reads TGCGCCAGCAGTGAGGGGACTAGCGGGGGCCAAGAGACCCAGTACTTC.

In its sample, this clone was seen a few times. The chain carries TRBV11-3 and TRBJ2-1; TRBD1 matches 12 bases. V gave up 4 bases and J gave up 7 bases; unmatched junction bases: 5. The CDR3 has 15 residues. CDR1 and CDR2 (germline): SGHNT, YENEEA. CDR3 region: CASSSGQGARNEQFF. The CDR3 nucleotides are TGTGCCAGCAGCTCGGGACAGGGGGCGCGGAATGAGCAGTTCTTC.

The chain has TRBV7-2 and TRBJ1-4; no definite D call. CDR1 and CDR2 from the germline V gene are SGHTA and FQGNSA. CDR3 length equals 12 residues. Deletions cut 10 bases from V and 6 bases from J, with 12 bases between. The CDR3 is CATTRTDEKLFF. CDR3 nucleotide sequence: TGTGCCACTACTCGGACGGATGAAAAACTGTTTTTT. Supplemented by reference TRBV7-2 and TRBJ1-4, the full variable domain reads GAGVSQSPSNKVTEKGKDVELRCDPISGHTALYWYRQSLGQGLEFLIYFQGNSAPDKSGLPSDRFSAERTGGSVSTLTIQRTQQEDSAVYLCATTRTDEKLFFGSGTQLSVL.

The J gene is TRBJ2-5, the V gene TRBV11-2; D may be TRBD1 (5 bases). Trimming left V 0 bases short and J 3 bases short, with 5 bases between. The CDR3 runs 13 residues. CDR1 and CDR2 from the germline V gene are SGHAT and FQNNGV. Written as DNA, the CDR3 is TGTGCCAGCAGCTTAGACAGGGAAGAGACCCAGTACTTC. Protein sequence: CASSLDREETQYF.

A single count supports this clone. The chain has TRBV11-3 and TRBJ2-7; D remains ambiguous. V lost 1 base to trimming and J lost 0 bases, with 4 bases between them. This CDR3 contains 13 residues. The germline gives CDR1 SGHNT, CDR2 YENEEA. The CDR3 is CASSLGGSYEQYF. The CDR3 DNA is TGTGCCAGCAGCTTAGGAGGCTCCTACGAGCAGTACTTC.

This chain links TRBV6-5 with TRBJ1-2; 11 bases match TRBD1. V trimming: 0 bases; J trimming: 6 bases; junction bases outside the gene matches: 6. Germline V gene sequence: CDR1 MNHEY, CDR2 SVGAGI. CDR3 size: 16 residues. The CDR3 nucleotides are TGTGCCAGCAGTTACTCCCCGGACAGGGGGCTCCATGGCTACACCTTC. Amino acids: CASSYSPDRGLHGYTF.

The rearrangement links TRBV28 to TRBJ2-5; 9 bases agree with TRBD2. Germline CDR1 MDHEN, CDR2 SYDVKM. This CDR3 spans 17 amino acids. V gave up 10 bases and J gave up 5 bases; unmatched junction bases: 20. The CDR3: CAIPDSFWRGGVETQYF. The CDR3 DNA reads TGTGCCATCCCGGACTCTTTCTGGCGGGGGGGTGTGGAGACCCAGTACTTC.

The genes are TRBV6-1 and TRBJ2-7, with D perhaps TRBD1 or TRBD2 (5 bases each). With 0 bases removed from V and 2 bases from J, the gap between germline ends came to 11 bases. Germline V CDR1 and CDR2: MNHNS, SASEGT. CDR3 size: 15 residues. CDR3 sequence (DNA): TGTGCCAGCAGTGAAGCGGGGGACGGACCCTACGAGCAGTACTTC. Translated: CASSEAGDGPYEQYF.

V and J are TRBV6-5 and TRBJ1-5; D is unclear. Germline loops: CDR1 MNHEY, CDR2 SVGAGI. The CDR3 length is 15 residues. Between the trimmed V and J ends, which lost 0 bases and 4 bases, there was a span of 10 bases. The CDR3 loop reads CASSYSGQPNQPQHF. The CDR3 region has the DNA TGTGCCAGCAGTTACTCGGGTCAGCCGAATCAGCCCCAGCATTTT.

The rearrangement uses TRBV3-1 (or the pseudogene TRBV3-2) and TRBJ2-7; D is undetermined. The V end lost 4 bases, the J end lost 2 bases, and 6 bases lay between the germline ends. CDR1 and CDR2 from the germline V gene are LGHDT and YNNKEL (reference sequence). The CDR3 sequence is 12 residues long. The CDR3 sequence is CASSPTPYEQYF. The DNA of the CDR3 is TGTGCCAGCAGCCCCACGCCCTACGAGCAGTACTTC.

The gene calls are TRBV5-1 and TRBJ2-7, with D perhaps TRBD2 (6 bases). Germline CDR1 SGHRS, CDR2 YFSETQ. Trimming pared 3 bases from V and 2 bases from J, leaving 9 bases between. The CDR3 is 13 amino acids. The CDR3 reads CASSWDFAYEQYF. In DNA form, the CDR3 reads TGCGCCAGCAGCTGGGACTTTGCCTACGAGCAGTACTTC. Using reference TRBV5-1 and TRBJ2-7 for the parts outside the CDR3, the full variable domain is KAGVTQTPRYLIKTRGQQVTLSCSPISGHRSVSWYQQTPGQGLQFLFEYFSETQRNKGNFPGRFSGRQFSNSRSEMNVSTLELGDSALYLCASSWDFAYEQYFGPGTRLTVT.

The chain uses TRBV19 and TRBJ1-4; D uncertain. The CDR3 loop spans 14 amino acids. V lost 3 bases and J lost 4, with 9 bases in between. In germline, CDR1 is LNHDA, CDR2 SQIVND (reference sequence). The CDR3 reads CASSIPRLNEKLFF. The CDR3 DNA reads TGTGCCAGTAGTATTCCCAGGCTTAATGAAAAACTGTTTTTT.

The J gene is TRBJ1-2, the V gene TRBV14, with 10 bases that match TRBD1. Germline loops: CDR1 SGHDN, CDR2 FVKESK. The ends lost 3 bases at V and 2 bases at J; junction bases unmatched: 3. The CDR3 runs to 15 residues. In DNA form, the CDR3 reads TGTGCCAGCAGCCAGGTGGACAGGGGGAACTATGGCTACACCTTC. Translating gives CASSQVDRGNYGYTF.